This T cell receptor beta chain is from a study of T cell clusters in autoimmune cytopenias. Background on the study: Healthy donor controls had a mean age of around 56 years and median age of 59 years. Study results and caveats: TRB repertoire shifts in secondary cytopenia and chronic lymphocytic leukemia mostly reflected lymphoma, not autoimmunity.

TRB amplification used roughly 250 ng of peripheral blood genomic DNA. One tube held mixed TRB-A and TRB-B primer pools for touch-down PCR. TCRdb re-called the multiplex PCR reads and catalogs CDR3 proteins one per entry, DNA excluded. The sample table includes fewer than 8,500 distinct CDR3 sequences. This clonotype is identified as medium-sized from frequency. Its antigen is undetermined. Germline V lookup: CDR1 KGHSH, CDR2 LQKENI. The CDR3 extends over 12 amino acids. This sample also belongs to another study, concerning T cell repertoires in aging, cancer and after chemotherapy. In that study: Healthy donor repertoires were recorded over several months to years and showed clear clonal overlap.

V usage is TRBV18 and J usage is TRBJ2-1. The source material was peripheral blood. The clonotype comes from a human donor in good health. CDR3 protein: CASSVDYNEQFF.